The 18 T cell receptor beta chains reported below all come from one sample, sequenced in a study of T cells after posttransplantation cyclophosphamide. Using immunoSEQ multiplex PCR, the repertoire was profiled, and TCRdb retains in-frame clones only, with some absent. The sample shows around 6,200 clones, just over 90% of them seen only once. A marrow graft followed busulfan-fludarabine conditioning, with cyclophosphamide on days +3 and +4. The specimen comprised CD8+ T cells sorted from blood, sampled after allogeneic stem cell transplant with posttransplant cyclophosphamide. The receptors were sampled from a male patient between 60 and 69 years old who received an allogeneic stem cell transplant from a related donor and was CMV-positive. Some T cells may be provided by the graft donor.

This clone appeared once. This chain uses TRBV11-2 with TRBJ1-2; tentative D call: TRBD1 (6 bases). The ends were cut back, 1 base at V and 2 bases at J, with 14 bases in the middle. Germline V gives CDR1 SGHAT, CDR2 FQNNGV. The CDR3 length is 16 residues. CDR3: CASSLVFGGQNYGYTF. In nucleotides, the CDR3 is TGTGCCAGCAGCTTAGTGTTCGGGGGGCAAAACTATGGCTACACCTTC.

The rearrangement joins TRBV6-5 to TRBJ1-2; TRBD1 aligns across 8 bases. The J segment lost 5 bases and the V segment lost 2 bases, leaving 10 bases of the junction unmatched. Looked up from germline, CDR1 is MNHEY and CDR2 is SVGAGI. There are 16 residues in the CDR3. DNA for the CDR3: TGTGCCAGCAGTTACACCCCAGACGGGACAGGATATGGCTACACCTTC. Its translation is CASSYTPDGTGYGYTF.

J is TRBJ1-1 and V is TRBV15; D possibly corresponds to TRBD1 (6 bases). CDR1 is LNHNV, CDR2 YYDKDF, per germline (reference sequence). The V end lost 1 base, the J end lost 9 bases, and 9 bases lay between the germline ends. CDR3 length: 12 amino acids. Here the CDR3 reads CATSRVDRKAFF. As DNA, the CDR3 is TGTGCCACCAGCAGAGTTGACAGGAAAGCTTTCTTT. The variable domain in full, completed from reference TRBV15 and TRBJ1-1, reads DAMVIQNPRYQVTQFGKPVTLSCSQTLNHNVMYWYQQKSSQAPKLLFHYYDKDFNNEADTPDNFQSRRPNTSFCFLDIRSPGLGDTAMYLCATSRVDRKAFFGQGTRLTVV.

V is TRBV15 and J is TRBJ2-6, with D hard to call. V gave up 5 bases and J gave up 2 bases, with 7 bases separating them. The CDR3 contains 14 residues. Germline CDR1 and CDR2: LNHNV and YYDKDF (reference sequence). CDR3 in DNA: TGTGCCACCAGCCGGGTCGCTGGGGCCAACGTCCTGACTTTC. Its protein product is CATSRVAGANVLTF.

The J gene is TRBJ1-5, the V gene TRBV21-1; the table's D call of TRBD1 was not tested on the DNA. TRBV21-1 is assigned pseudogene status. This CDR3 region has 17 residues. The CDR3 protein is CASDHYGTRICNQPQHF. The CDR3 DNA reads as TGTGCCAGCGATCATTATGGGACACGAATTTGCAATCAGCCCCAGCATTTT.

V gene TRBV7-2 combines with J gene TRBJ1-5; D is undetermined. The germline V and J ends were trimmed by 4 bases and 5 bases, with 9 bases remaining between them. Per germline, CDR1 SGHTA and CDR2 FQGNSA. The CDR3 length is 13 residues. CDR3 region: CASSSDMYQPQHF. For the CDR3, the DNA is TGTGCCAGCAGCTCAGACATGTATCAGCCCCAGCATTTT.

By sample fraction, this clone is large. The chain has TRBV27 and TRBJ1-5, with 11 bases matching TRBD1. CDR3 length: 15 amino acids. V shed 4 bases and J 3 bases; nucleotides not matched to a gene: 2. CDR1 and CDR2 from the germline V gene are MNHEY and SMNVEV (reference sequence). CDR3 bases: TGTGCCAGCAGTTGGGGACAGGGGGTCAATCAGCCCCAGCATTTT. It encodes CASSWGQGVNQPQHF.

The chain combines TRBV19 with TRBJ2-1, with a tentative D call TRBD2 (5 bases). The CDR3 sequence is 10 residues long. CDR1 and CDR2 from the germline V gene are LNHDA and SQIVND (reference sequence). CDR3 bases: TGTGCGTCGGGAAACAATGAGCAGTTCTTC. Translated: CASGNNEQFF.

CDR3 loop: CASSVEGRRDEKLFF. Here the CDR3 DNA reads TGTGCCAGCAGCGTAGAAGGCCGGCGGGATGAAAAACTGTTTTTT. V usage is TRBV9 and J usage is TRBJ1-4; D remains ambiguous. V was cut by 0 bases and J by 6 bases, with 12 bases left in between. This CDR3 is 15 amino acids long. From germline, CDR1 is SGDLS and CDR2 YYNGEE.

The chain recombines TRBV7-9 with TRBJ1-2, with 10 bases that match TRBD1. Germline V CDR1 and CDR2: SEHNR, FQNEAQ (reference sequence). After removal of 0 bases from V and 4 bases from J, the junction contained 5 bases not matched to a gene. This CDR3 has 16 amino acids. CDR3 nucleotides: TGTGCCAGCAGCTTAGCTCCGGGACAGGGGCCCTATGGCTACACCTTC. This translates into CASSLAPGQGPYGYTF. Supplemented by reference TRBV7-9 and TRBJ1-2, the full variable domain reads DTGVSQNPRHKITKRGQNVTFRCDPISEHNRLYWYRQTLGQGPEFLTYFQNEAQLEKSRLLSDRFSAERPKGSFSTLEIQRTEQGDSAMYLCASSLAPGQGPYGYTFGSGTRLTVV.

This rearrangement joins TRBV15 to TRBJ1-1; TRBD1 matches at 7 bases. Per the germline V gene, CDR1 is LNHNV and CDR2 is YYDKDF (reference sequence). The CDR3 is made up of 16 amino acids. V lost 5 bases and J lost 1; bases outside the gene matches: 10. The CDR3 reads CATSGGGPGGNTEAFF. The CDR3 DNA follows: TGTGCCACCAGCGGGGGTGGACCAGGGGGGAACACTGAAGCTTTCTTT.

V is TRBV7-8 and J is TRBJ2-5; tentatively, D is TRBD2 (7 bases). Deletions cut 5 bases from V and 2 bases from J, with 21 bases between. Germline loops: CDR1 SGHVS, CDR2 FQNEAQ. CDR3 length: 17 amino acids. CDR3 bases: TGTGCCAGCAGCACCACCGTAACAGGGAGGGGGCAAGAGACCCAGTACTTC. Residues: CASSTTVTGRGQETQYF.

V and J are TRBV6-4 and TRBJ2-6, with a possible D match to TRBD2 (6 bases). From germline, CDR1 is MRHNA and CDR2 SNTAGT. The CDR3 covers 18 residues. Trimming stripped 4 bases from V and 0 bases from J, with 16 bases between. CDR3 coding DNA: TGTGCCAGCAGTGTGACGGGCGGGGACCTCTCTGGGGCCAACGTCCTGACTTTC. Amino acid sequence: CASSVTGGDLSGANVLTF.

The gene calls are TRBV5-4 and TRBJ2-5; D is possibly TRBD1 (6 bases). The J call is uncertain, as TRBJ2-7 better fits the DNA end. Per germline, CDR1 SGHNT and CDR2 YYREEE (reference sequence). The CDR3 is made up of 15 amino acids. The CDR3 bases are TGTGCCAGCAGCAATACAGGGTCAGGGTCAGGCGAGCAGTACTTC. This sequence encodes CASSNTGSGSGEQYF.

The V and J genes are TRBV30 and TRBJ2-7, with 10 bases aligning to TRBD1. Germline CDR1 reads GTSNPN; CDR2 reads SVGIG (reference sequence). The V segment lost 0 bases and the J segment 5 bases; nucleotides outside the gene matches: 10. The CDR3 runs 16 residues. The CDR3: CAWSVLADRGLDEQYF. The DNA for the CDR3 is TGTGCCTGGAGTGTCCTCGCTGACAGGGGGCTCGACGAGCAGTACTTC.

This clone showed up just a few times. The V and J genes are TRBV5-8 and TRBJ1-5; 9 bases align to TRBD1. The CDR3 spans 14 residues. Looked up from germline, CDR1 is SGHTS and CDR2 is YDEGEE. Losses at the gene ends were 5 bases for V and 4 bases for J; bases not matched to a gene: 4. CDR3 sequence (DNA): TGTGCCAGCAGTCGACAGGGGGAGAATCAGCCCCAGCATTTT. Amino acid sequence: CASSRQGENQPQHF.

The gene calls are TRBV7-9 and TRBJ2-2, with 10 bases aligning to TRBD2. With 2 bases clipped from V and 7 bases from J, the junction kept 10 bases outside the gene matches. From germline, CDR1 is SEHNR and CDR2 FQNEAQ (reference sequence). The CDR3 consists of 17 residues. The CDR3 DNA is TGTGCCAGCAGCTTACGGCTAGCGGGGGCTACACACGGGGAGCTGTTTTTT. Translated, it gives CASSLRLAGATHGELFF.

The chain couples TRBV27 to TRBJ1-2; the match to TRBD1 covers 8 bases. The CDR3 covers 14 residues. Germline V gene sequence: CDR1 MNHEY, CDR2 SMNVEV (reference sequence). With 4 bases clipped from V and 10 bases from J, the junction kept 11 bases outside the gene matches. CDR3 amino acids: CASSSRTGYQHYTF. CDR3 DNA sequence: TGTGCCAGCAGTTCAAGGACAGGGTACCAACACTACACCTTC.